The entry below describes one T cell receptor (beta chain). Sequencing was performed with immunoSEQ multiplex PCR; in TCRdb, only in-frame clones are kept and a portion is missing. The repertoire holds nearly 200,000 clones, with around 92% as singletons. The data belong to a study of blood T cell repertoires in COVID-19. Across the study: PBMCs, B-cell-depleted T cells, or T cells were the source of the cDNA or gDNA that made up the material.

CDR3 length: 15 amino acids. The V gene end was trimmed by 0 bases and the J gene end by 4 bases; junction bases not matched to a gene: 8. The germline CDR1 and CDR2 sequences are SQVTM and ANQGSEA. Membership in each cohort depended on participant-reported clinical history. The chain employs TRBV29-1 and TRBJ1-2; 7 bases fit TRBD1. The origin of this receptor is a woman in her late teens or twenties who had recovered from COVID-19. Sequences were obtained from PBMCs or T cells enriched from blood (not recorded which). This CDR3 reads CSVEDLGTEAYGYTF. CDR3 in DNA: TGCAGCGTTGAAGATCTAGGGACAGAGGCCTATGGCTACACCTTC.